The clone carrying this T cell receptor beta chain was observed at least ten times. Its matching antigen is unknown. MiXCR, applied by TCRdb to the 5' RACE reads, yields one record per CDR3 protein. The table lists tens of thousands of distinct CDR3 sequences, less than 9.5% of them singletons. The record originates from a study of spatial heterogeneity in lung cancer. Background on the study: The study sequenced follow-up PBMC samples when they were available, at a median of about two years after resection. More beta-chain than alpha-chain sequences were consistently detected. Whole-study findings and limits: Ubiquitous expanded tumor TCRs surfaced in blood more at resection than they did at follow-up.

The V segment lost 7 bases and the J segment 4 bases; nucleotides outside the gene matches: 7. Germline assignment: CDR1 SEHNR and CDR2 FQNEAQ (reference sequence). The CDR3 sequence is 14 residues long. Time point specified: blood at routine non-recurrence follow-up after resection. No cells were sorted before sequencing. The whole RNA sequenced was extracted from tumor, nontumor lung or frozen PBMC. The V and J genes are TRBV7-9 and TRBJ2-7; 10 bases agree with TRBD1. The specimen was PBMCs, collected at follow-up. This TCR derives from a female donor with early-stage non-small cell lung cancer. The CDR3 region is CASTPAGQGYEQYF. The CDR3 region has the DNA TGTGCCAGCACCCCGGCGGGACAGGGGTACGAGCAGTACTTC.